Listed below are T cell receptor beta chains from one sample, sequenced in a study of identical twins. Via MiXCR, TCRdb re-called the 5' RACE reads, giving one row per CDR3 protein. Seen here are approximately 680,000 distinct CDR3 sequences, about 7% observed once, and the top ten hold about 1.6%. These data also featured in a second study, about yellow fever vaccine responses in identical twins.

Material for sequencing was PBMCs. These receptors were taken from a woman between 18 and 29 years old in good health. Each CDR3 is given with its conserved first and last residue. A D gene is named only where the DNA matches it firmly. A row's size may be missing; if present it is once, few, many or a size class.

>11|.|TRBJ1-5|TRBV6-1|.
TGTGCCAGCAGTGTGAGTCAGCCCCAGCATTTT
CASSVSQPQHF
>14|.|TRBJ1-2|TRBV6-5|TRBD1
TGTGCCAGCAGTTCAGGACAGGGCCCCTATGGCTACACCTTC
CASSSGQGPYGYTF
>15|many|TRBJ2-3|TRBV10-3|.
TGTGCCATCAGTGCCCTCTCGGGGGCTCCAGATACGCAGTATTTT
CAISALSGAPDTQYF
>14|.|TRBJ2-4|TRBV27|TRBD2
TGTGCCAGCAGTGGCGGACTAGTCGGGAACATTCAGTACTTC
CASSGGLVGNIQYF
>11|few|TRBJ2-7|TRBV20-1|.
TGCAGTGCTAGTTTGGGCTACGAGCAGTACTTC
CSASLGYEQYF
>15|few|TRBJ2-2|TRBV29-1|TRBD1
TGCAGCGTTAACCCGACAGGGCTGGACACCGGGGAGCTGTTTTTT
CSVNPTGLDTGELFF
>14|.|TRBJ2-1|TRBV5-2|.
TGTGCCAGCAACGGACTAGCGGATTGGAATGAGCAGTTCTTC
CASNGLADWNEQFF
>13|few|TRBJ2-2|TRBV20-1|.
TGCAGTGGTAGGGCGGTAAACACCGGGGAGCTGTTTTTT
CSGRAVNTGELFF
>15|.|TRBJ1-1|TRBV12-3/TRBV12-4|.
TGTGCCAGCAGTTGGGATCTCCGTAGGGACACTGAAGCTTTCTTT
CASSWDLRRDTEAFF
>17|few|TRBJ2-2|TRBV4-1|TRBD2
TGCGCCAGCAGCCAAGTACTAGCGGGAGGGAACACCGGGGAGCTGTTTTTT
CASSQVLAGGNTGELFF
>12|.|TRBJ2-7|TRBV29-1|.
TGCAGCGTTGAAGAAGGCTCCTACGAGCAGTACTTC
CSVEEGSYEQYF
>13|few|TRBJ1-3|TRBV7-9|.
TGTGCCAGCAGCTTAGCTTACGGAAACACCATATATTTT
CASSLAYGNTIYF
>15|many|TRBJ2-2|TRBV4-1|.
TGCGCCAGCAGCCAAGCGGCGGGGACCCCCGGGGAGCTGTTTTTT
CASSQAAGTPGELFF
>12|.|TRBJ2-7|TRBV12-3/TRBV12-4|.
TGTGCCAGCAGCCCGTCCTCGGCGGAGCAGTACTTC
CASSPSSAEQYF
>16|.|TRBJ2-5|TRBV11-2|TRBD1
TGTGCCAGCAGCTTAGAAAACACAGGGGTCGGGGAGACCCAGTACTTC
CASSLENTGVGETQYF
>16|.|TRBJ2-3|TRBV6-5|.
TGTGCCAGCAGTTACCCCCCCCCGGGGAAAGCAGATACGCAGTATTTT
CASSYPPPGKADTQYF
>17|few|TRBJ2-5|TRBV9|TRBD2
TGTGCCAGCAGCGTAGGAACTAGCGGGAGGGCTGGGGAGACCCAGTACTTC
CASSVGTSGRAGETQYF
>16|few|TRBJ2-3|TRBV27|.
TGTGCCAGCAGCGGAACAGGGAGGGCTAGCACAGATACGCAGTATTTT
CASSGTGRASTDTQYF
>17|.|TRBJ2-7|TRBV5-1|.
TGCGCCAGCAGCTACAATCCGAGGGGACCCTCGGACTACGAGCAGTACTTC
CASSYNPRGPSDYEQYF
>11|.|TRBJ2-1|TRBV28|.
TGTGCCAGCAGTTTAGTGAGGGTGCAGTTCTTC
CASSLVRVQFF
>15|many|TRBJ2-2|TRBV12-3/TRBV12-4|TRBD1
TGTGCCAGCAGTACACAGGGGGCGAACACCGGGGAGCTGTTTTTT
CASSTQGANTGELFF
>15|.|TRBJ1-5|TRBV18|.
TGTGCCAGCTCACCACCGGAGGGGATCAATCAGCCCCAGCATTTT
CASSPPEGINQPQHF
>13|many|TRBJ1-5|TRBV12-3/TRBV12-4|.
TGTGCCAGCAGTTTCGGGTTAAATCAGCCCCAGCATTTT
CASSFGLNQPQHF
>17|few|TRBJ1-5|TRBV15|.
TGTGCCACCAGCAGAGATCCCCTCGGGCTGGGCAATCAGCCCCAGCATTTT
CATSRDPLGLGNQPQHF
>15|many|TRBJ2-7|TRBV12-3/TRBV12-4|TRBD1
TGTGCCAGCAGTTTCCGGGACAGGAGCTCCTACGAGCAGTACTTC
CASSFRDRSSYEQYF
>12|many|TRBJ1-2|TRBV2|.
TGTGCCAGCAATCGGGATATCTATGGCTACACCTTC
CASNRDIYGYTF
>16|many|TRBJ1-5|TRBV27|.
TGTGCCAGCAGTACCTTTGGGGCCGGACCAAATCAGCCCCAGCATTTT
CASSTFGAGPNQPQHF
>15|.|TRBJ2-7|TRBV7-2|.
TGTGCCAGCAGCCCCACTCAAGGTCGGGGCGGCGAGCAGTACTTC
CASSPTQGRGGEQYF
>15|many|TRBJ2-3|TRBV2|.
TGTGCCAGCACCCAACAGTTCACTAGCACAGATACGCAGTATTTT
CASTQQFTSTDTQYF
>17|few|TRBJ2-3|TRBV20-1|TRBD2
TGCAGTGCTAGGAGGCCGGGACTAGCGGGCAGCACAGATACGCAGTATTTT
CSARRPGLAGSTDTQYF
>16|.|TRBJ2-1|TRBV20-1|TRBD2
TGCAGTGCCTATTCCTCTAGCGGGGGGGCCAACAATGAGCAGTTCTTC
CSAYSSSGGANNEQFF
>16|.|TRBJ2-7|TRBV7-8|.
TGTTCCAGCAGCTTATTTACGGAACCAAACTCCTACGAGCAGTACTTC
CSSSLFTEPNSYEQYF
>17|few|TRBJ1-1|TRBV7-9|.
TGTGCCAGCAGCTTAGGAGGGGGTAGGGGGTGGAACACTGAAGCTTTCTTT
CASSLGGGRGWNTEAFF
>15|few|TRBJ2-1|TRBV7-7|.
TGTGCCAGCAGCATAGATACAGGGTTGCACAATGAGCAGTTCTTC
CASSIDTGLHNEQFF
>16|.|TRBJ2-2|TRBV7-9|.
TGTGCCAGCAGCCAATTGGACCACCCGAACACCGGGGAGCTGTTTTTT
CASSQLDHPNTGELFF
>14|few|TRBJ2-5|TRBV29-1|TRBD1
TGCAGCGTTGTGGGACAGAGCAAACAAGAGACCCAGTACTTC
CSVVGQSKQETQYF
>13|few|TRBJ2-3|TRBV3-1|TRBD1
TGTGCCAGCAGCCAAGGGACAGGGGGTACGCAGTATTTT
CASSQGTGGTQYF
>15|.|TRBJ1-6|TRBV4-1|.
TGCGCCAGCAGCCAAGATGAACAGGGAAATTCACCCCTCCACTTT
CASSQDEQGNSPLHF
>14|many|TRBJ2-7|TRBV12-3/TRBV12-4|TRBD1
TGTGCCAGCAGTTTGAGGGGGCATTCCTACGAGCAGTACTTC
CASSLRGHSYEQYF
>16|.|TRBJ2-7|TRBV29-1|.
TGCAGCGCCGGACAGTCTCTGCGGGTAGACTCCTACGAGCAGTACTTC
CSAGQSLRVDSYEQYF
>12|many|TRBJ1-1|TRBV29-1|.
TGCAGCGGGGCACAGGGGAACACTGAAGCTTTCTTT
CSGAQGNTEAFF
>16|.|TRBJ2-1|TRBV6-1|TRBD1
TGTGCCAGCAGTCGAGCCGGGACAGGGTTCTACAATGAGCAGTTCTTC
CASSRAGTGFYNEQFF
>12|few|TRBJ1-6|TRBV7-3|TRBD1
TGTGCCAGCAGCCGACAGGGTACACCCCTCCACTTT
CASSRQGTPLHF
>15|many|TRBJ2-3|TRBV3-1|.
TGTGCCAGCAGCCAAAACAGTTACGGGAAAGATACGCAGTATTTT
CASSQNSYGKDTQYF
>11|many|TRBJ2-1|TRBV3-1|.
TGTGCCAGCAGCCAAATCGATGAGCAGTTCTTC
CASSQIDEQFF
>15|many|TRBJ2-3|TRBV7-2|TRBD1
TGTGCCAGCACCGTCCGGGACAGGGACACAGATACGCAGTATTTT
CASTVRDRDTDTQYF
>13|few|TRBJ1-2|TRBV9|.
TGTGCCAGCAGCGTAGCAGGGTTCTATGGCTACACCTTC
CASSVAGFYGYTF
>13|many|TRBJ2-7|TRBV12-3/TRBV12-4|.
TGCGCCAGCAGCTTAGCTACGCCGTACGAGCAGTACTTC
CASSLATPYEQYF
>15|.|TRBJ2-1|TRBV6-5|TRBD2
TGTGCCAGCAGTTACGGGACTACCTCCTACAATGAGCAGTTCTTC
CASSYGTTSYNEQFF
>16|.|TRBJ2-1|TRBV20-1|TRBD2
TGCAGTGCTGACCGCCCATCGGGAGGCACCTACAATGAGCAGTTCTTC
CSADRPSGGTYNEQFF
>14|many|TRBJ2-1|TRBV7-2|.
TGTGCCAGCAGCTTAGCTAAGGCGAACAATGAGCAGTTCTTC
CASSLAKANNEQFF
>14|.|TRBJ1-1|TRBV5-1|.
TGCGCCAGCAGCGTTCAGGGCCGAGGCACTGAAGCTTTCTTT
CASSVQGRGTEAFF
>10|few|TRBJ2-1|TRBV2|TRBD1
TGTGCCAGCAGTGCCGGGACAGGATTCTTC
CASSAGTGFF
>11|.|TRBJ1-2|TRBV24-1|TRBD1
TGTGCCACCAGTGACGGGACAGGGTACACCTTC
CATSDGTGYTF
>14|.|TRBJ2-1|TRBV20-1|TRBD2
TGCAGTGCAGAAGGACTAGCGGGGGTCGATGAGCAGTTCTTC
CSAEGLAGVDEQFF
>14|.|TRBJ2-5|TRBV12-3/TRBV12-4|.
TGTGCCAGCAGACCCGGACAGCACCAAGAGACCCAGTACTTC
CASRPGQHQETQYF
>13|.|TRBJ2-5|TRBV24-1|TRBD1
TGTGCCACCAGTGATACAGGGGAAGAGACCCAGTACTTC
CATSDTGEETQYF
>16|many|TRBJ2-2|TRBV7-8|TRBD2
TGTGCCAGCAGCTCCCTAGCGGGAGGTAACACCGGGGAGCTGTTTTTT
CASSSLAGGNTGELFF
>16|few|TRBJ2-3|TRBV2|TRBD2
TGTGCCAGCAGTGAATGGAGTACTAGCGGGGGGGGTACGCAGTATTTT
CASSEWSTSGGGTQYF
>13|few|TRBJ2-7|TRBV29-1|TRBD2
TGCAGCGTTTTTGCTAGCGGGAGATACGAGCAGTACTTC
CSVFASGRYEQYF